This T cell receptor beta chain emerged from a study of cytomegalovirus exposure and HLA in healthy donors. For the study at large: Of the donors genotyped, several hundred in all, 75% to 85% fell in the Caucasian-associated ancestry cluster.

Primers: 60 Vbeta forward and 13 Jbeta reverse. Assay: immunoSEQ multiplex PCR; the TCRdb copy retains only in-frame clones and omits some. The data show 160,000 or so clones, with around 80% seen just once and under 7.5% held by the top ten. Participants comprised healthy donors of bone marrow. The CDR3 is 14 amino acids. V was cut by 0 bases and J by 2 bases, with 7 bases left in between. CDR1 and CDR2 (germline): MNHEY, SVGAGI. Sample: PBMCs. This sequence was found in a man aged 45-60 years in good health and CMV-seropositive. The V call is TRBV6-5, the J call TRBJ1-1; D may be TRBD1 (5 bases). CDR3 loop: CASSYSRVNTEAFF. CDR3 DNA sequence: TGTGCCAGCAGTTACTCCAGGGTTAACACTGAAGCTTTCTTT.